This TCR beta chain was obtained from a study of T-cell reconstitution after alpha-beta-depleted transplantation in children. This clonotype was seen ten or more times. The CDR3 runs 13 residues. The ends were cut back, 6 bases at V and 0 bases at J, with 6 bases in the middle. Unique molecular identifiers were built into the TCRbeta library. Each CDR3 protein gets one entry after TCRdb re-called the PCR reads with MiXCR. The profile shows roughly 590,000 distinct CDR3 sequences, approximately 15% of them singletons. The V and J genes are TRBV12-3 or TRBV12-4 and TRBJ2-1; no firm D call. The TCR was taken from a human donor who donated a stem cell graft to a child with acute myeloid leukemia. The sample consisted of PBMCs from the stem cell graft donor, taken from the stem cell graft. CDR3 nucleotides: TGTGCCAGCAGGACTGACTCCTACAATGAGCAGTTCTTC. The encoded protein is CASRTDSYNEQFF.